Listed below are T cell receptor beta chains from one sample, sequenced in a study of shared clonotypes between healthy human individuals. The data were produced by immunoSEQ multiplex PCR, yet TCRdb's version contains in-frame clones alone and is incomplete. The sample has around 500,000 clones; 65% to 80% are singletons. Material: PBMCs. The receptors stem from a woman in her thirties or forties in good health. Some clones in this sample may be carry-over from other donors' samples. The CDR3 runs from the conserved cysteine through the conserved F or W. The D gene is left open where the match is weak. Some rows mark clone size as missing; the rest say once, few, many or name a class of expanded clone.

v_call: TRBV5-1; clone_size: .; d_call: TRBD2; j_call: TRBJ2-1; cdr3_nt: TGCGCCAGCAGCTTGGAAAGCGGGAGCTACAATGAGCAGTTCTTC; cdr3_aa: CASSLESGSYNEQFF
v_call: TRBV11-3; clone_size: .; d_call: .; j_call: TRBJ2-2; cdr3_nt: TGTGCCAGCAGCCGAGGCAGCCTTTTAGGCACCGGGGAGCTGTTTTTT; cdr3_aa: CASSRGSLLGTGELFF
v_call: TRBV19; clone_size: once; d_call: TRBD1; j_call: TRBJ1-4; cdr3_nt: TGTGCCAGTAGCGACCGGACAGGGACTAATGAAAAACTGTTTTTT; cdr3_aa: CASSDRTGTNEKLFF
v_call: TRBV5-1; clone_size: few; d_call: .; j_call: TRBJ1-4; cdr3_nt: TGCGCCAGCAGCCCCGGAGCCCAAGCAACTAATGAAAAACTGTTTTTT; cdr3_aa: CASSPGAQATNEKLFF
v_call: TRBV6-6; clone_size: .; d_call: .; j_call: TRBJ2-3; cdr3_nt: TGTGCCAGCAGCCGGGGCTATAGCACAGATACGCAGTATTTT; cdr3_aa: CASSRGYSTDTQYF
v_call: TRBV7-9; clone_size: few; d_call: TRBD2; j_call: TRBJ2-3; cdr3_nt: TGTGCCAGCAGCCCGAGATACCCCGGGACTAGCGGAACCACAGTTACGCAGTATTTT; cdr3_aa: CASSPRYPGTSGTTVTQYF
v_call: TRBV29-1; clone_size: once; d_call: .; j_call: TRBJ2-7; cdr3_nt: TGCAGCGTTGGATGGGGGGTCGACGAGCAGTACTTC; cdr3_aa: CSVGWGVDEQYF
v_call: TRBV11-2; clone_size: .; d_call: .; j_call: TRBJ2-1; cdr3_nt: TGTGCCAGCAGCCCGGGGGATGGGGCCGTCGATGAGCAGTTCTTC; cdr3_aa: CASSPGDGAVDEQFF
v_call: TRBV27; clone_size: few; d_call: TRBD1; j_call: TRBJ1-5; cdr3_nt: TGTGCCAGCAGCCCGGCGGGACAGAGCAATCAGCCCCAGCATTTT; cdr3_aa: CASSPAGQSNQPQHF
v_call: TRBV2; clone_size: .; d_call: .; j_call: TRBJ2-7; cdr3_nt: TGTGCCAGCAGTGAGGCGGGTAGCTCCTACGAGCAGTACTTC; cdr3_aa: CASSEAGSSYEQYF
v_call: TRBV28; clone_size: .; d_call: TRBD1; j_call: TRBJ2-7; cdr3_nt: TGTGCCAGCAGCCCCAGGACAGGGGGTTCGCGGCAGTACTTC; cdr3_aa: CASSPRTGGSRQYF
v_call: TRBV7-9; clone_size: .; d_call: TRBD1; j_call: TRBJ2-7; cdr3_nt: TGTGCCAGCAGCTTAGGGTCGACAGGGGGCCACGAGCAGTACTTC; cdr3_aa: CASSLGSTGGHEQYF
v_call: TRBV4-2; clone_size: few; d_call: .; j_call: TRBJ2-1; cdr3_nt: TGTGCCAGCAGCCGCGCAGAGGTCGGGTTTGGCCACAATGAGCAGTTCTTC; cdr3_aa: CASSRAEVGFGHNEQFF
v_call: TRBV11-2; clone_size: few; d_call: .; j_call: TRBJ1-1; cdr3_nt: TGTGCCAGCAGCTTAGCCCGGGACACTGAAGCTTTCTTT; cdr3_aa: CASSLARDTEAFF
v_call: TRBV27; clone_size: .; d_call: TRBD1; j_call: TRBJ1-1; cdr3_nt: TGTGCCAGCAGTTTCAGAGGGGGCAAAGCTTTCTTT; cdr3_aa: CASSFRGGKAFF
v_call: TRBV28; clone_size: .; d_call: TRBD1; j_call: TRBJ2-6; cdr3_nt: TGTGCCAGCAGTTTTTGGGACAGCGGGGCCAACGTCCTGACTTTC; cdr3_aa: CASSFWDSGANVLTF
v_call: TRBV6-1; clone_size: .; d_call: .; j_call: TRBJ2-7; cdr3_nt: TGTGCCAGCAGGGAAAATCGGCGCATATACGAGCAGTACTTC; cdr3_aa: CASRENRRIYEQYF
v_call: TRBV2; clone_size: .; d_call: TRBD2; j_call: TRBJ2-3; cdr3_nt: TGTGCCAGCAGTGCTAGCGGGAGGGCCCATGGTGAGCAGTATTTT; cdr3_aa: CASSASGRAHGEQYF
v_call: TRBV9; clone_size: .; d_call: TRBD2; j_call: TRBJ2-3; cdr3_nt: TGTGCCAGCAGCACTCCGGGACTACCCACAGATACGCAGTATTTT; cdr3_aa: CASSTPGLPTDTQYF
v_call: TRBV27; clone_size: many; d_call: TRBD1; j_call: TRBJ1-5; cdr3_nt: TGTGCCAGCAGTCCCGACAGGGGGACTCGGCCCCAGCATTTT; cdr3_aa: CASSPDRGTRPQHF
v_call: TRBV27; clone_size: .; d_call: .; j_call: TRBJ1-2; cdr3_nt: TGTGCCAGCAGTTTTGTCGGGGGGGGATATGGCTACACCTTC; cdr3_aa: CASSFVGGGYGYTF
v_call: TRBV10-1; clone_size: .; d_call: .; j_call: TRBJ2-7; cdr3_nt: TGCGCCAGCAGTTCGACTAGCTACGAGCAGTACTTC; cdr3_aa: CASSSTSYEQYF
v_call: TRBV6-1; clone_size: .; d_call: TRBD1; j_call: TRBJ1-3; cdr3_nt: TGTGCCAGCAGTGAAGGGACAGGGACCTCTGGAAACACCATATATTTT; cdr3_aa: CASSEGTGTSGNTIYF
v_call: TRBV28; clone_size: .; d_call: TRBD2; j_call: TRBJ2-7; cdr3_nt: TGTGCCTCAGGGACTAGCGGGATAACTTCCTACGAGCAGTACTTC; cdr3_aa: CASGTSGITSYEQYF
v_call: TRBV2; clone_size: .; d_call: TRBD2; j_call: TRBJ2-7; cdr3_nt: TGTGCCAGCAGGAGGGGACTAGCGGGGACCTACGAGCAGTACTTC; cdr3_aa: CASRRGLAGTYEQYF
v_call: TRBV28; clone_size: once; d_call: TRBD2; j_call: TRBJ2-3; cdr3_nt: TGTGCCAGCAGTTTAGTGGCGGGACTAGCGGGTAGCACAGATACGCAGTATTTT; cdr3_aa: CASSLVAGLAGSTDTQYF
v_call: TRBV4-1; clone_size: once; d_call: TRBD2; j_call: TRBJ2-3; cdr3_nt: TGCGCCAGCAGCCCCAGTCCGCCCTATAGCGGGACTAGCACAGATACGCAGTATTTT; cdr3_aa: CASSPSPPYSGTSTDTQYF
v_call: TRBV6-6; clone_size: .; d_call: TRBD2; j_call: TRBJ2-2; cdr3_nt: TGTGCCAGCAGTGACGGACTAGCGGGAGCGGGGGAGCTGTTTTTT; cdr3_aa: CASSDGLAGAGELFF
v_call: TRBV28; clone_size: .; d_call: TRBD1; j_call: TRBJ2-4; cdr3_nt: TGTGCCAGCACTCACCTCAGGGGGCAGGGGGCCAAAAACATTCAGTACTTC; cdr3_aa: CASTHLRGQGAKNIQYF
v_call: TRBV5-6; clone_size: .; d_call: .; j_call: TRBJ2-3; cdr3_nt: TGTGCCAGCAGCTTTCTGTTGTGGGGGACAGATACGCAGTATTTT; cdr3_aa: CASSFLLWGTDTQYF
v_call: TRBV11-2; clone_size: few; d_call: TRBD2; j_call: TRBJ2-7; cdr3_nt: TGTGCCAGCAGCTTAGCGGGAGGGCCTGGAGAGCAGTACTTC; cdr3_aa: CASSLAGGPGEQYF
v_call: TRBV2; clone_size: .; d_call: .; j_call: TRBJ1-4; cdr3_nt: TGTGCCAGCAGTGCGGGGAGAACTAATGAAAAACTGTTTTTT; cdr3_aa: CASSAGRTNEKLFF
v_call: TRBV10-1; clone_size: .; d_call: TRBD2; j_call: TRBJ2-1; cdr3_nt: TGCGCCAGCGGGGTCTGGCTAGCGGGAGTTGGGGGCAATGAGCAGTTCTTC; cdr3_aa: CASGVWLAGVGGNEQFF
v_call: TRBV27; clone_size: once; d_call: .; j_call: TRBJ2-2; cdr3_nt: TGTGCCAGCAGTTTTCCCACCGGGGAGCTGTTTTTT; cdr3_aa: CASSFPTGELFF
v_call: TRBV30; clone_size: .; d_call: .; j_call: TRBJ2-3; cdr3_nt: TGTGCCTGGAGTCCGGGACATGGGACAGATACGCAGTATTTT; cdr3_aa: CAWSPGHGTDTQYF
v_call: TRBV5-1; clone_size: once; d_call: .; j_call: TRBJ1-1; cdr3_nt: TGCGCCAGCAGAACGGGTTGGAACACTGAAGCTTTCTTT; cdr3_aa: CASRTGWNTEAFF
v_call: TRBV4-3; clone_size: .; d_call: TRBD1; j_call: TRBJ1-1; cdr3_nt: TGCGCCAGCAGCGACGGGACAGGGGGGACTGAAGCTTTCTTT; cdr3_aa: CASSDGTGGTEAFF
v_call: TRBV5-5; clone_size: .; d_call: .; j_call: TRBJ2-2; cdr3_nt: TGTGCCAGCAGCCCCCGGGGTGGTCTGTTGGGGACCGGGGAGCTGTTTTTT; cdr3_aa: CASSPRGGLLGTGELFF
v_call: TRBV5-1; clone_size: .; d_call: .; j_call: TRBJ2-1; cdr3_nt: TGCGCCAGCAGCCCGGGACCCGAGCAGTTCTTC; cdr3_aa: CASSPGPEQFF
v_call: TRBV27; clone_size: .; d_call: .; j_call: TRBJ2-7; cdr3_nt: TGTGCCAGCAGCAGGAGGGGGGTCTACGAGCAGTACTTC; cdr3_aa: CASSRRGVYEQYF
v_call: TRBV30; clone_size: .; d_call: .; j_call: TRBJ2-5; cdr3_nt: TGTGCCTGGAGTGTTGGGCGGTCCCAAGAGACCCAGTACTTC; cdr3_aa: CAWSVGRSQETQYF